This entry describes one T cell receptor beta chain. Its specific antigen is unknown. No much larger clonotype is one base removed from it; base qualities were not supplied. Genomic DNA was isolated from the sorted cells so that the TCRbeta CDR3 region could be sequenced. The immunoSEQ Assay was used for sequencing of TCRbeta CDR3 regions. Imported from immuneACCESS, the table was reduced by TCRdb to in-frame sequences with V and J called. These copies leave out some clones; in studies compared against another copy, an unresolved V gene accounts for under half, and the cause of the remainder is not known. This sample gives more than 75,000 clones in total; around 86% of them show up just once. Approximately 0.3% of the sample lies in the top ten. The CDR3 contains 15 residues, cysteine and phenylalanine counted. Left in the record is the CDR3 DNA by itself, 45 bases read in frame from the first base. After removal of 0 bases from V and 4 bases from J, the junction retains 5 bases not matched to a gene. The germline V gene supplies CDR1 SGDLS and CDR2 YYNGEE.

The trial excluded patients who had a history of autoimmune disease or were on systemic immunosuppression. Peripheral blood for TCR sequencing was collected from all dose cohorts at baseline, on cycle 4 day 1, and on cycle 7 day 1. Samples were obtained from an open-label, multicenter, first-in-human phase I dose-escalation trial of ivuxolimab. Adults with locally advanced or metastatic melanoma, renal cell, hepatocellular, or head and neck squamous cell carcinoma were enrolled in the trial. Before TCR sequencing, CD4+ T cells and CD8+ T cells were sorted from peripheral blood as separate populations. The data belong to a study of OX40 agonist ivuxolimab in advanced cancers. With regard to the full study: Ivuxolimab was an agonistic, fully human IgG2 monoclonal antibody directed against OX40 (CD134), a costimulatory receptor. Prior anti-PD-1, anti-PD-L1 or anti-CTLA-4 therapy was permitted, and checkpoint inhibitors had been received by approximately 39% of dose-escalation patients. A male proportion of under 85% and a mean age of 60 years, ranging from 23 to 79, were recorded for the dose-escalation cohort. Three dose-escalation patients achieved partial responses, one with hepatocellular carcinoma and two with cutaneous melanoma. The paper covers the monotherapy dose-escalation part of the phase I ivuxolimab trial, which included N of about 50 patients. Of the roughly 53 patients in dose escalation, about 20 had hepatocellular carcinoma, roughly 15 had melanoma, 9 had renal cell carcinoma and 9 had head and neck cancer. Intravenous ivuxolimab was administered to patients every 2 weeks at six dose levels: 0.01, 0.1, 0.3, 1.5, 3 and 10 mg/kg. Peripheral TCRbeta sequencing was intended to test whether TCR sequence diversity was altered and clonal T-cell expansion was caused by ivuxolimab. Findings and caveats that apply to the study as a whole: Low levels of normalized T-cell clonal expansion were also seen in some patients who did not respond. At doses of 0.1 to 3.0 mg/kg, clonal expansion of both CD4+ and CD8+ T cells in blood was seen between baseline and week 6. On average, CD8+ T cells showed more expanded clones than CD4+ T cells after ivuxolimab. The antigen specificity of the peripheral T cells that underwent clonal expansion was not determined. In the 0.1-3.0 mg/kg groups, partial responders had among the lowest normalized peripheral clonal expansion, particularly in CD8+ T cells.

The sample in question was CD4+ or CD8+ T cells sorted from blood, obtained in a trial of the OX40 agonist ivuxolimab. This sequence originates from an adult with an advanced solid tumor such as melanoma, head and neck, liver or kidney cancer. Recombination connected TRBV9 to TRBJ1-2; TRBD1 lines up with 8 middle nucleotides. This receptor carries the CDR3 CASSVGGTGPYGYTF. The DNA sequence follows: TGTGCCAGCAGCGTAGGGGGGACAGGTCCCTATGGCTACACCTTC.